The present entry profiles one TCR beta chain with its context. This sample was taken from a study of blood T cell repertoires in COVID-19. Overall study context: Donors in the United States, Italy and Spain gave samples during acute or convalescent COVID-19. In each case, the material was cDNA or gDNA derived from T cells, B-cell-depleted T cells, or PBMCs.

Germline V gene lookup returns CDR1 SGDLS and CDR2 YYNGEE. V shed 7 bases and J shed 0 bases, with 14 bases lying between them. CDR3 length: 15 residues. Original methodology: Reference gene primers were amplified, and this amplification served to estimate nucleated cell counts. TCRdb's copy holds only in-frame clones and misses some; the assay was immunoSEQ multiplex PCR. The V and J calls and clone size come from that table; D and trimming were worked out from the DNA. The table lists about 180,000 clones, more than 70% of them singletons. This TCR was sampled from a woman aged 80 or over with active or convalescent COVID-19. The sample consisted of peripheral blood. This chain links TRBV9 with TRBJ2-4; D might be TRBD2 (5 bases). The CDR3 coding sequence is TGTGCCAGCGGTCGGGATCCACAAGCCAAAAACATTCAGTACTTC. This codes for CASGRDPQAKNIQYF. Full variable domain (rest looked up from reference TRBV9 and TRBJ2-4): DSGVTQTPKHLITATGQRVTLRCSPRSGDLSVYWYQQSLDQGLQFLIQYYNGEERAKGNILERFSAQQFPDLHSELNLSSLELGDSALYFCASGRDPQAKNIQYFGAGTRLSVL.